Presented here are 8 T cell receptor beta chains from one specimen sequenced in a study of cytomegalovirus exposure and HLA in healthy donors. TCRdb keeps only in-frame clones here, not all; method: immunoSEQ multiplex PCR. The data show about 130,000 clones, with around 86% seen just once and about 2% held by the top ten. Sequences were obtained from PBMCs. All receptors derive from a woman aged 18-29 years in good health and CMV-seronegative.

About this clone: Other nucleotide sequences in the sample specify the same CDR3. The CDR3 protein is CASSEGQGADTQYF. CDR3 nucleotide sequence: TGTGCCAGCAGTGAAGGACAGGGCGCAGATACGCAGTATTTT. The rearrangement uses TRBV6-1 and TRBJ2-3; the match to TRBD1 covers 7 bases. CDR3 length equals 14 residues. Germline lookup yields CDR1 MNHNS and CDR2 SASEGT. V gave up 1 base and J gave up 4 bases; unmatched junction bases: 2.

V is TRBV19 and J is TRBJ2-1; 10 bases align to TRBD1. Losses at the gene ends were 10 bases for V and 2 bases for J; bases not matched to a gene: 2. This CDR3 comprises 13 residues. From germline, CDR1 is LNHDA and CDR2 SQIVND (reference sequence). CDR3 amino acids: CATGQGAYNEQFF. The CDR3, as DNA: TGTGCCACTGGACAGGGGGCCTACAATGAGCAGTTCTTC.

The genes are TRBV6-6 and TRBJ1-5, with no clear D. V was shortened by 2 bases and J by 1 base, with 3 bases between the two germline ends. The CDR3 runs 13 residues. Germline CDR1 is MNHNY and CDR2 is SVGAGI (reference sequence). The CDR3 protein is CASSYGSNQPQHF. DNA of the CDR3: TGTGCCAGCAGTTACGGCAGCAATCAGCCCCAGCATTTT.

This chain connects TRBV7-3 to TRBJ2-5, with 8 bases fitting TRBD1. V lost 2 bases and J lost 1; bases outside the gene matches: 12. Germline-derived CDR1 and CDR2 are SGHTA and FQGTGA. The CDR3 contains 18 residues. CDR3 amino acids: CASSLGLLGGQGQETQYF. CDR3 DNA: TGTGCCAGCAGCTTAGGGCTCCTAGGCGGACAGGGCCAAGAGACCCAGTACTTC.

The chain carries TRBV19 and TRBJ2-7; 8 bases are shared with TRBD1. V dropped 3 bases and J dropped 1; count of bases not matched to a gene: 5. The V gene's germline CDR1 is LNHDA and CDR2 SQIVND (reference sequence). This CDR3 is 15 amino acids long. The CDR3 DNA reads TGTGCCAGTAGTATGGGCCAGGGGGCGTCCTACGAGCAGTACTTC. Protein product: CASSMGQGASYEQYF.

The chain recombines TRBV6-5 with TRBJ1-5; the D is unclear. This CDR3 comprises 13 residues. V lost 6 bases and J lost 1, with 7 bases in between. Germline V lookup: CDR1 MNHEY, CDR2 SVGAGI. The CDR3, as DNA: TGTGCCAGCAGACCACAGAGCAATCAGCCCCAGCATTTT. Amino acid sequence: CASRPQSNQPQHF.

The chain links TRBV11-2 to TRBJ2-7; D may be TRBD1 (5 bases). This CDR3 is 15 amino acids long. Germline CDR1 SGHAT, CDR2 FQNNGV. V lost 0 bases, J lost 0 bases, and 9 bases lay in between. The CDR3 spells CASSLDDRISYEQYF. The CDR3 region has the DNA TGTGCCAGCAGCTTAGATGACAGAATCTCCTACGAGCAGTACTTC.

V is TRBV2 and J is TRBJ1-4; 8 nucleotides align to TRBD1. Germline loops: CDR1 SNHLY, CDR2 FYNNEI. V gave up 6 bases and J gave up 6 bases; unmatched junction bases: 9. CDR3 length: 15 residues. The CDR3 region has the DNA TGTGCCAGCAGGGCAGACAGGGGACAGGATGAAAAACTGTTTTTT. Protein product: CASRADRGQDEKLFF.